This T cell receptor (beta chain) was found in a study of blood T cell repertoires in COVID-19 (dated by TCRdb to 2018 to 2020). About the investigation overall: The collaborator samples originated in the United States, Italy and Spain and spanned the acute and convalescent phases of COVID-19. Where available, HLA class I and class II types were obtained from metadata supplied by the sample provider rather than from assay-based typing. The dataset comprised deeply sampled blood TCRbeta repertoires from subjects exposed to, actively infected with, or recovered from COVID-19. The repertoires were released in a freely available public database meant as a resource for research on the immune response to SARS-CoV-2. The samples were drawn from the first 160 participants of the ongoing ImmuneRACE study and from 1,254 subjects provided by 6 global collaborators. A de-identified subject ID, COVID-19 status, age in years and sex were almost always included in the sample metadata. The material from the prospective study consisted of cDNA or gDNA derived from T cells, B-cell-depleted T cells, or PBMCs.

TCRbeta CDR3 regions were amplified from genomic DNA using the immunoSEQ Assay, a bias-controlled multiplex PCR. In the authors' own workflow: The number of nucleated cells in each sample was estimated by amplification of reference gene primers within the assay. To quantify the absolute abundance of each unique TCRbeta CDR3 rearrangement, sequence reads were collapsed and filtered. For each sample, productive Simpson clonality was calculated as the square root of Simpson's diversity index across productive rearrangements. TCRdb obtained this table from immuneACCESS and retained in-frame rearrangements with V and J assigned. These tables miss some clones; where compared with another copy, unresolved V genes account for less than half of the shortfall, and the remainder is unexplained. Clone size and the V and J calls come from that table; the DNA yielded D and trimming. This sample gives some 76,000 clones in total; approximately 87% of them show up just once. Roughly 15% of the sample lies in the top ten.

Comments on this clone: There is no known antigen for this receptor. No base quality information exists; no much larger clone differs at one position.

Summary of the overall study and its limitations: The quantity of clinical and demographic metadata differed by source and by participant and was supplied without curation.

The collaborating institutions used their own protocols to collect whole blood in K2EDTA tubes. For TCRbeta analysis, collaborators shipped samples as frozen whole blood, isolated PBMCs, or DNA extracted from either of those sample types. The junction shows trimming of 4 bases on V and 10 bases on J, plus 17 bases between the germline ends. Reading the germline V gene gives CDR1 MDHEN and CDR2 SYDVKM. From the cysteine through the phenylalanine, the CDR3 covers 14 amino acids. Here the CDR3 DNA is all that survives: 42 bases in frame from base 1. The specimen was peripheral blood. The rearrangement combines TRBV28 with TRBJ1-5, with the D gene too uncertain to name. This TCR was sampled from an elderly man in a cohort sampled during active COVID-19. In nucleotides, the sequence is TGTGCCAGCAGTTCGAGAGGACTACTGGGCCCCCAGCATTTT. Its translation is CASSSRGLLGPQHF.